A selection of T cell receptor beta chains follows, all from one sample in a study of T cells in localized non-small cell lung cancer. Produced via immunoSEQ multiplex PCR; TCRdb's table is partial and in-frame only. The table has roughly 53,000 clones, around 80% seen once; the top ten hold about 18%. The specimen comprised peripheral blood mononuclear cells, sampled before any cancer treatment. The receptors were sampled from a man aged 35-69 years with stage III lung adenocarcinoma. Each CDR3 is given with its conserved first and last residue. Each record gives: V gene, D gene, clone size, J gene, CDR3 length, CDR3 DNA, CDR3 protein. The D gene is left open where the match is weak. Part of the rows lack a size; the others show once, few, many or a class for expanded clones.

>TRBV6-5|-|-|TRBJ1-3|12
TGTGCCAGCGGTAGGCCTGGAAACACCATATATTTT
CASGRPGNTIYF
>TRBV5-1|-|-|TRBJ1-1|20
TGCGCCAGCAGCTTGGAGGGTCAACAGGGAGATTCGGGGATGAACACTGAAGCTTTCTTT
CASSLEGQQGDSGMNTEAFF
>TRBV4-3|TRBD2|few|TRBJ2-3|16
TGCGCCAGCAGCCAAGAGTGGGCGGGGGTCACAGATACGCAGTATTTT
CASSQEWAGVTDTQYF
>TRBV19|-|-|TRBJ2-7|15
TGTGCCAGTAGCGGTACGACAGGGAGGGTGGGGGAGCAGTACTTC
CASSGTTGRVGEQYF
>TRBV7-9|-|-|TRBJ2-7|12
TGTGCCAGCAGCGGAGGGTCCGACGAGCAGTACTTC
CASSGGSDEQYF
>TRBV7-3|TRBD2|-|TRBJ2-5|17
TGTGCCAGCAGCCCGCAGGGCGCTAGCGGGGGCCAAGAGACCCAGTACTTC
CASSPQGASGGQETQYF
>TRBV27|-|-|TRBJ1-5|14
TGTGCCAGCAGCGGGGTCCCCGGGGGTCAGCCCCAGCATTTT
CASSGVPGGQPQHF
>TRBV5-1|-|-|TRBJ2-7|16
TGCGCCAGCAGCTTGCGCGCGACAGATTACTCCTACGAGCAGTACTTC
CASSLRATDYSYEQYF
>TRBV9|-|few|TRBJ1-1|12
TGTGCCAGCAGTGAACACGACACTGAAGCTTTCTTT
CASSEHDTEAFF
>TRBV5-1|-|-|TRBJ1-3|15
TGCGCCAGCAGAAATCTCGCAGACTCTGGAAACACCATATATTTT
CASRNLADSGNTIYF
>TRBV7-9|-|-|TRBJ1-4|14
TGTGCCAGCAGCTTAGGTGCTGCTAATGAAAAACTGTTTTTT
CASSLGAANEKLFF
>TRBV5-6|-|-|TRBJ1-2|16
TGTGCCAGCAGCCCCGCGAGCAGTGCTTCTAACTATGGCTACACCTTC
CASSPASSASNYGYTF
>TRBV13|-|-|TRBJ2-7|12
TGTGCCAGCAGCTCATCCGAATACGAGCAGTACTTC
CASSSSEYEQYF
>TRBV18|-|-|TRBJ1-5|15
TGTGCCAGCTCACCGAACTCGGATCCCAATCAGCCCCAGCATTTT
CASSPNSDPNQPQHF
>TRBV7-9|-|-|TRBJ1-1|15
TGTGCCAGCAGCTCCAAGAAAGGGGGGAACACTGAAGCTTTCTTT
CASSSKKGGNTEAFF
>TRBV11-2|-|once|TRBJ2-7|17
TGTGCCAGCAGCTTAATCTCCGGCGGATTGGACCTCTACGAGCAGTACTTC
CASSLISGGLDLYEQYF
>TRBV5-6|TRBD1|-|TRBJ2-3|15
TGTGCCAGCTGCGACGGGACAGTTAGCACAGATACGCAGTATTTT
CASCDGTVSTDTQYF
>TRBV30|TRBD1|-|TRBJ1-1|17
TGTGCCTGGAGCCCCGGGACAGGGAAGACCATGAACACTGAAGCTTTCTTT
CAWSPGTGKTMNTEAFF
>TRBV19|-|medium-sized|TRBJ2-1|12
TGTGCCAGTAGCAATGGTTACAATGAGCAGTTCTTC
CASSNGYNEQFF
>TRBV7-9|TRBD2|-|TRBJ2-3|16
TGTGCCAGCAGCTTAGGACTAGCGGGGATGACAGATACGCAGTATTTT
CASSLGLAGMTDTQYF
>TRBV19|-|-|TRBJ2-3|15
TGTGCCAGTAGTCCCGGTCCTGGGGGCACAGATACGCAGTATTTT
CASSPGPGGTDTQYF
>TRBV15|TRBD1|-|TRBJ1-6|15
TGTGCCACCAGCAGGTCCGACAGGGAGGTAGCACCCCTCCACTTT
CATSRSDREVAPLHF
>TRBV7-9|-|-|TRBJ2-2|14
TGTGCCAGCAGCCCATACAGGAACACCGGGGAGCTGTTTTTT
CASSPYRNTGELFF
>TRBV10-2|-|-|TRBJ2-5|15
TGCGCCAGCAGTGACTTCGGGGGTTCGCAAGAGACCCAGTACTTC
CASSDFGGSQETQYF
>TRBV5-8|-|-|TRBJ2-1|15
TGTGCCAGCAGCTTGGGTGAAAGCTCCTACAATGAGCAGTTCTTC
CASSLGESSYNEQFF
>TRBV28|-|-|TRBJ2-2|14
TGTGCCAGCCGGGCTGGGGGGAACACCGGGGAGCTGTTTTTT
CASRAGGNTGELFF
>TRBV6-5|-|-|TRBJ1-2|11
TGTGCCAGTGCGGAGGCTTATGGCTACACCTTC
CASAEAYGYTF
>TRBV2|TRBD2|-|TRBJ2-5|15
TGTGCCAGCAGTGAACTAGCGGGGGCCGGGGAGACCCAGTACTTC
CASSELAGAGETQYF
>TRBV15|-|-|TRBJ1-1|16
TGTGCCACCAGCAGAGATCTAGACAGCATGAACACTGAAGCTTTCTTT
CATSRDLDSMNTEAFF
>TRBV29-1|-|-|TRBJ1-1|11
TGCACCACCGGGTCCAAAACTGAAGCTTTCTTT
CTTGSKTEAFF
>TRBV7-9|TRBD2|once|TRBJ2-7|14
TGTGCCAGCAGCCCCGGGACTAGCGGCTACGAGCAGTACTTC
CASSPGTSGYEQYF
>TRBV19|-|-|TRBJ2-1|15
TGTGCCAGTAGCCAAGAGTTGTGGTCCTACAATGAGCAGTTCTTC
CASSQELWSYNEQFF
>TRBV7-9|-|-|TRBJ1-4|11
TGTGCCAGCAGCTTAAATGAAAAACTGTTTTTT
CASSLNEKLFF
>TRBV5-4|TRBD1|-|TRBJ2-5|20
TGTGCCAGCAGCTTGGACCGTCCGGGACAGGGCTATGAGGGACAAGAGACCCAGTACTTC
CASSLDRPGQGYEGQETQYF
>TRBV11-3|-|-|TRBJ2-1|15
TGTGCCAGCAGCCCCGGCCGCGGAAACAACAATGAGCAGTTCTTC
CASSPGRGNNNEQFF
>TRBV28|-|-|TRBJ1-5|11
TGTGCCAGCAGTTTGAACCAGCCCCAGCATTTT
CASSLNQPQHF
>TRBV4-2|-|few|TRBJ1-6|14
TGTGCCAGCAGCCAAGGCGAGCCCAGCTCACCCCTCCACTTT
CASSQGEPSSPLHF
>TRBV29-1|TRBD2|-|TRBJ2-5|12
TGCAGCGGGAAGCGGGGTGGGGAGACCCAGTACTTC
CSGKRGGETQYF
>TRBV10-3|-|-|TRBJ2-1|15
TGTGCCATCAGTGGTGTCCAGGGACAATCCAATGAGCAGTTCTTC
CAISGVQGQSNEQFF
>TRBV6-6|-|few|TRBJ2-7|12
TGTGCCAGCAGTTCTCAGGGAAACGAGCAGTACTTC
CASSSQGNEQYF
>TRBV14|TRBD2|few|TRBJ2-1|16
TGTGCCAGCAGACCAGTTATGAGCGGGACCGGCAATGAGCAGTTCTTC
CASRPVMSGTGNEQFF
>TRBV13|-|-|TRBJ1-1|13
TGTGCCAGCAGCGGGAGTTGGGGGACTGAAGCTTTCTTT
CASSGSWGTEAFF
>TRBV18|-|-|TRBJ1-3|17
TGTGCCAGCTCCCTCCAATCCGCGGATATCGGTGGAAACACCATATATTTT
CASSLQSADIGGNTIYF
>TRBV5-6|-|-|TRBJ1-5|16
TGTGCCAGCAGCTTTGGGGGCCTCTATAGCAATCAGCCCCAGCATTTT
CASSFGGLYSNQPQHF
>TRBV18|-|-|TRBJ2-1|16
TGTGCCAGCTCACCACCGAAGGGCACTACGGCCAATGAGCAGTTCTTC
CASSPPKGTTANEQFF
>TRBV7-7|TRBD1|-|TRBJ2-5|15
TGTGCCAGCAGCTTTGGACAGGGAGGACAAGAGACCCAGTACTTC
CASSFGQGGQETQYF